This TCR beta chain emerged from a study of CD8+ T cells in alopecia areata. Study-wide points: Among the 100 top clones, expanded CD8+ clones, like scalp clonality, were significantly decreased by tofacitinib. Scalp lesions, especially in alopecia totalis/universalis, had higher clonality than normal scalp. It was less clear whether patients shared TCRs than it was in mice, possibly because of HLA.

Specified treatment: oral pan-JAK inhibitor, 5-10 mg twice daily. Notes on this clone: No antigen is known for it.

The CDR3 has 10 amino acids. CDR1 is LNHDA, CDR2 SQIVND, per germline (reference sequence). V was cut by 7 bases and J by 4 bases, with 4 bases left in between. Investigators isolated RNA and reverse transcribed it into cDNA to act as the sequencing template. Assay: immunoSEQ multiplex PCR; the TCRdb copy retains only in-frame clones and omits some. The sample includes about 190,000 clones, approximately 56% of them seen just once. The material was CD4+ T cells sorted from blood, obtained at week 4, from a patient treated with tofacitinib. The chain combines TRBV19 with TRBJ2-5; D is ambiguous. The sequence derives from a human donor with alopecia areata. Here the CDR3 reads CASIGETQYF. For the CDR3, the DNA is TGTGCCAGTATCGGAGAGACCCAGTACTTC. The full variable domain, rest sourced from reference TRBV19 and TRBJ2-5, is DGGITQSPKYLFRKEGQNVTLSCEQNLNHDAMYWYRQDPGQGLRLIYYSQIVNDFQKGDIAEGYSVSREKKESFPLTVTSAQKNPTAFYLCASIGETQYFGPGTRLLVL.